This T cell receptor (beta chain) was captured by sequencing in a study of PD-L1 blockade in urothelial cancer. Time point noted: pretreatment peripheral blood. CDR1 is MGHDK, CDR2 SYGVNS, per germline. This CDR3 spans 16 amino acids. V lost 3 bases, J lost 6 bases, and 9 bases stayed unmatched. The data were produced by immunoSEQ multiplex PCR, yet TCRdb's version contains in-frame clones alone and is incomplete. The table has 90,000 to 100,000 clones, 90% seen once. V is TRBV25-1 and J is TRBJ2-2, with 8 bases matching TRBD2. This material consisted of PBMCs, taken around atezolizumab (anti-PD-L1) treatment. The TCR comes from a man in his fifties or sixties with urothelial cancer. The CDR3 sequence is CASSDRHGGGPGELFF. The DNA of the CDR3 is TGTGCCAGCAGTGACCGCCACGGGGGGGGGCCCGGGGAGCTGTTTTTT.